These T cell receptor beta chains were read from a single sample in a study of T cells in Graves' hyperthyroidism and ophthalmopathy. TCRdb passed the multiplex PCR reads through MiXCR, listing each CDR3 protein once. In the table there are some 510,000 distinct CDR3 sequences, 20% to 25% of which are singletons. The sequencing input was blood. The origin of the receptors is a man younger than 30 with Graves' hyperthyroidism. Both conserved end residues are part of each CDR3. The D gene is left open where the match is weak. Clone size is given for some rows only: seen once, a few or many times, or a class if the clone is expanded.

d_call: TRBD1; v_call: TRBV7-8; j_call: TRBJ2-5; clone_size: many; cdr3_nt: TGTGCCAGCAGCTTATTTACAGGGGGTCACCAAGAGACCCAGTACTTC; cdr3_aa: CASSLFTGGHQETQYF
d_call: NA; v_call: TRBV12-5; j_call: TRBJ2-3; clone_size: many; cdr3_nt: TGTGCTAGTGAATTTAGAGGTGGGGAGACAGATACGCAGTATTTT; cdr3_aa: CASEFRGGETDTQYF
d_call: NA; v_call: TRBV4-1; j_call: TRBJ2-4; clone_size: NA; cdr3_nt: TGCGCCAGCAGCCAAGCGTACGGGGTCCAAAACATTCAGTACTTC; cdr3_aa: CASSQAYGVQNIQYF
d_call: NA; v_call: TRBV4-1; j_call: TRBJ1-5; clone_size: few; cdr3_nt: TGCGCCAGCAGCCAAGAATTGGGGCCCCAGCATTTT; cdr3_aa: CASSQELGPQHF
d_call: NA; v_call: TRBV27; j_call: TRBJ1-1; clone_size: many; cdr3_nt: TGTGCCAGCAGTTTATCGGCCCCAGAAGCTTTCTTT; cdr3_aa: CASSLSAPEAFF
d_call: NA; v_call: TRBV7-9; j_call: TRBJ1-1; clone_size: many; cdr3_nt: TGTGCCAGCAGTCAGGACGGTCCCATGAACACTGAAGCTTTCTTT; cdr3_aa: CASSQDGPMNTEAFF
d_call: NA; v_call: TRBV7-9; j_call: TRBJ2-2; clone_size: many; cdr3_nt: TGTGCCAGCACCCACAGGGTGAACACCGGGGAGCTGTTTTTT; cdr3_aa: CASTHRVNTGELFF
d_call: NA; v_call: TRBV6-1; j_call: TRBJ1-2; clone_size: many; cdr3_nt: TGTGCCAGCAGTCGGGAGGGGGGTGGCTACACCTTC; cdr3_aa: CASSREGGGYTF
d_call: TRBD1; v_call: TRBV6-2/TRBV6-3; j_call: TRBJ1-1; clone_size: many; cdr3_nt: TGTGCCAGCAGCTGGACTGTGGGACAGGGGACTGAAGCTTTCTTT; cdr3_aa: CASSWTVGQGTEAFF
d_call: NA; v_call: TRBV15; j_call: TRBJ1-2; clone_size: many; cdr3_nt: TGTGCCACCAGCAGAGAAGGAGGTAGTTTTGGCTACACCTTC; cdr3_aa: CATSREGGSFGYTF
d_call: NA; v_call: TRBV15; j_call: TRBJ1-5; clone_size: many; cdr3_nt: TGTGCCACCAGCAGAGGGGGGGACCTTAGCAATCAGCCCCAGCATTTT; cdr3_aa: CATSRGGDLSNQPQHF
d_call: NA; v_call: TRBV6-1; j_call: TRBJ2-4; clone_size: many; cdr3_nt: TGTGCCAGCAGAGGCCAGGCCAAAAACATTCAGTACTTC; cdr3_aa: CASRGQAKNIQYF
d_call: NA; v_call: TRBV11-2; j_call: TRBJ2-7; clone_size: many; cdr3_nt: TGTGCCAGCAGCTTATTAGGTAGCACCAGCTCCTACGAGCAGTACTTC; cdr3_aa: CASSLLGSTSSYEQYF
d_call: TRBD1; v_call: TRBV6-2/TRBV6-3; j_call: TRBJ2-5; clone_size: many; cdr3_nt: TGTGCCATCGGACAGGTCCGTGAGACCCAGTACTTC; cdr3_aa: CAIGQVRETQYF
d_call: NA; v_call: TRBV9; j_call: TRBJ2-5; clone_size: many; cdr3_nt: TGTGCCAGCAGCCCCGGGACCCAGCGTGAGACCCAGTACTTC; cdr3_aa: CASSPGTQRETQYF
d_call: TRBD2; v_call: TRBV20-1; j_call: TRBJ2-3; clone_size: NA; cdr3_nt: TGCAGTGCCACACCTAGCGGGAGCACAGATACGCAGTATTTT; cdr3_aa: CSATPSGSTDTQYF
d_call: NA; v_call: TRBV11-2; j_call: TRBJ2-7; clone_size: NA; cdr3_nt: TGTGCCTGCAGCCGCACAGGGTACGAGCAGTACTTC; cdr3_aa: CACSRTGYEQYF
d_call: NA; v_call: TRBV6-5; j_call: TRBJ1-1; clone_size: many; cdr3_nt: TGTGCCAGCAGTTACTCGAATCAAAGGATGGAGTCCGAAGCTTTCTTT; cdr3_aa: CASSYSNQRMESEAFF
d_call: NA; v_call: TRBV29-1; j_call: TRBJ1-2; clone_size: many; cdr3_nt: TGCAGCGTTGAAGTTCGAGGGCTCTATGGCTACACCTTC; cdr3_aa: CSVEVRGLYGYTF
d_call: NA; v_call: TRBV28; j_call: TRBJ2-2; clone_size: many; cdr3_nt: TGTGCCAGCCTGGGATGGGCCGGGGAGCTGTTTTTT; cdr3_aa: CASLGWAGELFF
d_call: TRBD1; v_call: TRBV15; j_call: TRBJ2-2; clone_size: many; cdr3_nt: TGTGCCACCAGCAGTGGACAGGGGAACACCGGGGAGCTGTTTTTT; cdr3_aa: CATSSGQGNTGELFF
d_call: NA; v_call: TRBV27; j_call: TRBJ1-2; clone_size: many; cdr3_nt: TGTGCCAGCAGCGGGGGGTTAGGGTATGGCTACACCTTC; cdr3_aa: CASSGGLGYGYTF
d_call: NA; v_call: TRBV19; j_call: TRBJ1-1; clone_size: many; cdr3_nt: TGTGCCACCCCCTCCGGCAGCTCGAACACTGAAGCTTTCTTT; cdr3_aa: CATPSGSSNTEAFF
d_call: NA; v_call: TRBV10-3; j_call: TRBJ1-3; clone_size: NA; cdr3_nt: TGTGCCATCAGTACACCCAGCTCTGGAAACACCATATATTTT; cdr3_aa: CAISTPSSGNTIYF
d_call: TRBD1; v_call: TRBV27; j_call: TRBJ1-2; clone_size: many; cdr3_nt: TGTGCCAGCAGCCGAGGACAGGGGACTGGCTACACCTTC; cdr3_aa: CASSRGQGTGYTF
d_call: NA; v_call: TRBV5-5; j_call: TRBJ2-7; clone_size: NA; cdr3_nt: TGTGCCAGCAGCCTGGGACGGAGTGCCGGGGAGCAGTACTTC; cdr3_aa: CASSLGRSAGEQYF
d_call: NA; v_call: TRBV20-1; j_call: TRBJ2-2; clone_size: many; cdr3_nt: TGCAGAGTACATTTCAACACCGGGGAGCTGTTTTTT; cdr3_aa: CRVHFNTGELFF
d_call: TRBD1; v_call: TRBV6-5; j_call: TRBJ1-2; clone_size: few; cdr3_nt: TGTGCCATCAGTTCCTTCGGGACAGGGGATGGCTACACCTTC; cdr3_aa: CAISSFGTGDGYTF
d_call: TRBD1; v_call: TRBV12-3/TRBV12-4; j_call: TRBJ1-1; clone_size: many; cdr3_nt: TGTGCCAGCCCCCTCCACCCGGGACAGGGTAACACTGAAGCTTTCTTT; cdr3_aa: CASPLHPGQGNTEAFF